The clone carrying this T cell receptor (beta chain) was observed at least ten times. Losses at the gene ends were 4 bases for V and 0 bases for J; bases not matched to a gene: 7. From germline, CDR1 is MDHEN and CDR2 SYDVKM. This CDR3 comprises 16 residues. This entry comes from a study of T cells in Graves' hyperthyroidism and ophthalmopathy. Amplification of TCR beta CDR3 regions was performed using RNA transcripts as template. The primer set for the first-round RT-PCR of the TCR CDR3 was HTBI. TCRdb re-called the multiplex PCR reads through MiXCR, storing one row per CDR3 protein. This sample has roughly 570,000 distinct CDR3 sequences, with around 16% found just once. Hyperthyroidism, newly diagnosed and lasting under 2 months, affected patients aged 18 to 65.

The receptor comes from a woman in her thirties with Graves' hyperthyroidism. The chain carries TRBV28 and TRBJ2-7; 9 bases fit TRBD2. What was sequenced was blood. CDR3 loop: CASSWVAGASSYEQYF. The DNA of the CDR3 is TGTGCCAGCAGTTGGGTAGCGGGAGCGAGCTCCTACGAGCAGTACTTC.